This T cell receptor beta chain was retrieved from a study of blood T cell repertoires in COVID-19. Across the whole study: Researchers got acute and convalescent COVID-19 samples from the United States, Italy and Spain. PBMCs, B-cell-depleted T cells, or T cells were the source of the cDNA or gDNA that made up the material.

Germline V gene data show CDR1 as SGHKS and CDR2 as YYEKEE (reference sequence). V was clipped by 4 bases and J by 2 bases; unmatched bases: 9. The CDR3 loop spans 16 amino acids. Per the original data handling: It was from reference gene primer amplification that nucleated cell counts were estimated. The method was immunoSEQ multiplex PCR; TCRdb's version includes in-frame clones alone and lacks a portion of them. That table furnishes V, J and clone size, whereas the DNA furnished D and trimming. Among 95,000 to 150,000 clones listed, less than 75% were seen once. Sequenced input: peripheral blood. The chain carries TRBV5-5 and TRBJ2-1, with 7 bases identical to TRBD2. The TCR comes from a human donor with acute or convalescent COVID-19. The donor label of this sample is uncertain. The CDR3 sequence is CASSRIGGSAYNEQFF. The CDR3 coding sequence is TGTGCCAGCAGCAGGATCGGGGGGTCCGCCTACAATGAGCAGTTCTTC.